Here is one TCR beta chain with its context. The data stem from a study of blood T cells in healthy people across ages. Study at large: When template switching was applied, about one barcoded beta molecule was captured per two T cells.

Trimming shortened V by 2 bases and J by 6 bases, and 13 bases separated the two germline ends. Germline V gene lookup returns CDR1 SGHAT and CDR2 FQNNGV. The CDR3 loop spans 15 amino acids. It was with a sample-barcoded 5' primer and a J-beta primer mix that a second PCR of about 7 to 12 cycles was run. TCRdb independently ran MiXCR on the 5' RACE reads; one entry per CDR3 protein. The repertoire holds around 1,500,000 distinct CDR3 sequences, with 28% as singletons. Donation came from healthy Caucasian individuals in Russia who were aged about 6 to 100. A minimum of 7 million PBMCs was isolated per sample.

The chain has TRBV11-2 and TRBJ1-4; a weak D match, TRBD1 (6 bases). The TCR was taken from a woman in her twenties or thirties in good health. Specimen: blood. The chain's CDR3 is CASSLSDRSYEKLFF. The CDR3 region has the DNA TGTGCCAGCAGCTTATCGGACAGATCCTATGAAAAACTGTTTTTT.